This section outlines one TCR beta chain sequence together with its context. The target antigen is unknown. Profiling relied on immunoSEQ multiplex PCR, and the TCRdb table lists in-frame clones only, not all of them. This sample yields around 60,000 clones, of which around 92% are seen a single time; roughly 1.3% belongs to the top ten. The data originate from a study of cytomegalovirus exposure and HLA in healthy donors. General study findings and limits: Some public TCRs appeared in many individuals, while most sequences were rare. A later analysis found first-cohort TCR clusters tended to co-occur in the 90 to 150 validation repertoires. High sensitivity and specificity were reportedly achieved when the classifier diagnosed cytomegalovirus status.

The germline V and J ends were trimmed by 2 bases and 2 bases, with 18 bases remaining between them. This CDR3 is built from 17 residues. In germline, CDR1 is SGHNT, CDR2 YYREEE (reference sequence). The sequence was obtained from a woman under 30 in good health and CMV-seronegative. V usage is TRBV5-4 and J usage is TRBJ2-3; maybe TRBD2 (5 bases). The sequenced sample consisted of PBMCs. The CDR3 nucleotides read TGTGCCAGCAGCTTATCGAAGAGCGGCCCATTCACAGATACGCAGTATTTT. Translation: CASSLSKSGPFTDTQYF.